These T cell receptor beta chains were read from a single sample in a study of blood T cell repertoires in COVID-19. Assay used: immunoSEQ multiplex PCR; TCRdb lists only in-frame clones, some missing. The table shows approximately 290,000 clones, with around 89% occurring only once. The sequencing sample was made of peripheral blood. The receptors stem from a man in his thirties or forties with acute or convalescent COVID-19. CDR3s include the opening cysteine and the closing phenylalanine or tryptophan. The order of the fields is D gene, V gene, J gene, clone size, CDR3 protein, CDR3 DNA. D genes are given only for firm matches. Rows give clone size only sometimes, using once, few, many, or a class for an expanded clone.

TRBD2,TRBV16,TRBJ2-1,NA,CASSWTSGSYNEQFF,TGTGCCAGCTCTTGGACTAGCGGGAGCTACAATGAGCAGTTCTTC
NA,TRBV19,TRBJ1-5,NA,CASTLAVSNQPQHF,TGTGCCAGTACCCTCGCGGTGTCGAATCAGCCCCAGCATTTT
NA,TRBV6-5,TRBJ1-1,NA,CASSYYRSLNTEAFF,TGTGCCAGCAGTTACTATAGGAGTCTGAACACTGAAGCTTTCTTT
NA,TRBV2,TRBJ1-1,NA,CASSEWTVNTEAFF,TGTGCCAGCAGTGAGTGGACAGTAAACACTGAAGCTTTCTTT
NA,TRBV5-1,TRBJ2-2,NA,CATPVDGVTTGELFF,TGCGCCACCCCTGTGGATGGAGTGACCACCGGGGAGCTGTTTTTT
NA,TRBV4-1,TRBJ2-1,NA,CASSQVGYEQFF,TGCGCCAGCAGCCAAGTTGGCTATGAGCAGTTCTTC
TRBD1,TRBV2,TRBJ1-4,NA,CASKTPRQGANEKLFF,TGTGCCAGCAAAACCCCTCGACAGGGTGCGAATGAAAAACTGTTTTTT
NA,TRBV10-1,TRBJ2-2,NA,CASSEQGGFTGELFF,TGCGCCAGCAGTGAGCAAGGAGGGTTCACCGGGGAGCTGTTTTTT
NA,TRBV11-3,TRBJ1-1,NA,CASSLGQNTEAFF,TGTGCCAGCAGCTTAGGGCAGAACACTGAAGCTTTCTTT
NA,TRBV19,TRBJ1-4,NA,CASSAGGIGEKLFF,TGTGCCAGTAGTGCCGGGGGGATAGGTGAAAAACTGTTTTTT
NA,TRBV5-4,TRBJ2-3,NA,CASSLVGAGSTDTQYF,TGTGCCAGCAGCTTGGTAGGGGCAGGTAGCACAGATACGCAGTATTTT
TRBD2,TRBV19,TRBJ2-5,NA,CASDSGASFSPQYF,TGTGCCAGCGATAGCGGGGCCTCTTTTTCTCCCCAGTACTTC
NA,TRBV11-2,TRBJ2-7,once,CASSLLFGSIYEQYF,TGTGCCAGCAGCTTATTATTCGGGAGTATATACGAGCAGTACTTC
NA,TRBV5-1,TRBJ2-2,few,CASSLAFGGGLFF,TGCGCCAGCAGCTTGGCCTTCGGGGGAGGGCTGTTTTTT
TRBD2,TRBV2,TRBJ2-1,once,CASSESLAGYNEQFF,TGTGCCAGCAGTGAGTCGCTAGCGGGGTACAATGAGCAGTTCTTC
TRBD2,TRBV4-2,TRBJ2-7,once,CASSQATSGSSYEQYF,TGTGCCAGCAGCCAAGCGACTAGCGGGAGCTCCTACGAGCAGTACTTC
TRBD1,TRBV4-1,TRBJ2-3,NA,CASSQLYYRGNTDTQYF,TGCGCCAGCAGCCAACTCTATTACAGGGGGAACACAGATACGCAGTATTTT
TRBD1,TRBV6-5,TRBJ1-2,NA,CASSTTGTANYGYTF,TGTGCCAGCAGTACTACCGGGACAGCAAACTATGGCTACACCTTC
NA,TRBV10-3,TRBJ2-2,NA,CAIRPGTGELFF,TGTGCCATCAGGCCGGGAACCGGGGAGCTGTTTTTT
NA,TRBV28,TRBJ2-2,NA,CASSSVNAGELFF,TGTGCCAGCAGTAGCGTTAACGCCGGGGAGCTGTTTTTT
TRBD2,TRBV29-1,TRBJ2-7,NA,CSVKLAGQSSYEQYF,TGCAGCGTTAAACTAGCGGGCCAAAGCTCCTACGAGCAGTACTTC
NA,TRBV10-1,TRBJ2-3,NA,CASSESINTQYF,TGCGCCAGCAGTGAGTCAATAAATACGCAGTATTTT
NA,TRBV7-9,TRBJ2-3,once,CASSPGLSTDTQYF,TGTGCCAGCAGCCCAGGGCTTAGCACAGATACGCAGTATTTT
TRBD1,TRBV12-3/TRBV12-4,TRBJ2-7,NA,CASRDRGYEQYF,TGTGCCAGCAGGGACAGGGGCTACGAGCAGTACTTC
NA,TRBV6-1,TRBJ1-2,NA,CASSESAGLSYGYTF,TGTGCCAGCAGTGAATCCGCGGGGCTTAGCTATGGCTACACCTTC
NA,TRBV4-2,TRBJ1-6,NA,CASSQGRGYSPLHF,TGTGCCAGCAGCCAAGGGCGGGGGTATTCACCCCTCCACTTT
NA,TRBV29-1,TRBJ2-2,NA,CSVVRGLNTGELFF,TGCAGCGTTGTAAGGGGTTTGAACACCGGGGAGCTGTTTTTT
NA,TRBV19,TRBJ1-2,NA,CASSQAWGYTF,TGTGCCAGTAGTCAGGCTTGGGGCTACACCTTC
NA,TRBV6-2/TRBV6-3,TRBJ2-7,NA,CASSRDTLPHEQYF,TGTGCCAGCAGCCGGGACACCCTGCCCCACGAGCAGTACTTC
NA,TRBV5-5,TRBJ1-2,NA,CASSLIWAIDGYTF,TGTGCCAGCAGCTTGATCTGGGCGATAGATGGCTACACCTTC
TRBD1,TRBV19,TRBJ2-3,NA,CASSPVPGGRDTQYF,TGTGCCAGTAGTCCCGTTCCAGGGGGCCGAGATACGCAGTATTTT
NA,TRBV5-1,TRBJ2-3,NA,CASSLNGLGNTQYF,TGCGCCAGCAGCTTAAACGGACTGGGAAATACGCAGTATTTT
NA,TRBV4-2,TRBJ1-2,NA,CASSQGTRKEGYGYTF,TGTGCCAGCAGCCAAGGTACCAGGAAGGAGGGCTATGGCTACACCTTC
NA,TRBV19,TRBJ1-2,once,CASSMRESYGYTF,TGTGCCAGTAGTATGCGGGAGTCCTATGGCTACACCTTC
NA,TRBV12-3/TRBV12-4,TRBJ1-1,NA,CASSGLFNTEAFF,TGTGCCAGCAGTGGACTTTTTAACACTGAAGCTTTCTTT
NA,TRBV28,TRBJ1-3,NA,CASTQGSSGNTIYF,TGTGCCAGCACCCAGGGTTCCTCTGGAAACACCATATATTTT
NA,TRBV14,TRBJ2-5,NA,CASSPPGTSAQYF,TGTGCCAGCAGCCCCCCCGGTACGAGCGCCCAGTACTTC
TRBD1,TRBV12-5,TRBJ2-1,NA,CASGPGPDRAFF,TGTGCTAGTGGTCCCGGTCCGGACAGGGCGTTCTTC
NA,TRBV19,TRBJ2-1,NA,CASSQRGYNEQFF,TGTGCCAGTAGCCAACGGGGGTACAATGAGCAGTTCTTC
TRBD1,TRBV12-5,TRBJ2-3,NA,CASGGQGIDTQYF,TGTGCTAGTGGGGGACAGGGGATTGATACGCAGTATTTT
NA,TRBV15,TRBJ1-4,NA,CATSSRTNEKLFF,TGTGCCACCAGCAGTCGGACTAATGAAAAACTGTTTTTT
NA,TRBV5-1,TRBJ1-4,NA,CASSSRPGGVRDEKLFF,TGCGCCAGCAGCTCCCGACCCGGGGGGGTGAGGGATGAAAAACTGTTTTTT
NA,TRBV5-5,TRBJ2-5,NA,CASSLAGKETQYF,TGTGCCAGCAGCTTGGCAGGGAAAGAGACCCAGTACTTC
TRBD1,TRBV3-1/TRBV3-2,TRBJ1-2,NA,CASSQEYRGSGYTF,TGTGCCAGCAGCCAAGAATACAGGGGTAGTGGCTACACCTTC
NA,TRBV2,TRBJ2-7,NA,CASTPRGAGPQEQYF,TGTGCCAGCACCCCTCGAGGCGCAGGGCCTCAGGAGCAGTACTTC
TRBD2,TRBV3-1/TRBV3-2,TRBJ2-7,NA,CASSQDATSERGQYF,TGTGCCAGCAGCCAAGATGCGACTAGCGAGAGAGGGCAGTACTTC
NA,TRBV28,TRBJ1-5,NA,CASRQGGEGNQPQHF,TGTGCCAGCAGACAAGGGGGAGAGGGCAATCAGCCCCAGCATTTT
NA,TRBV6-5,TRBJ1-1,NA,CASSLSFGAFF,TGTGCCAGCAGTCTGAGTTTCGGGGCTTTCTTT
NA,TRBV6-5,TRBJ2-3,NA,CASSNLQGRSDTQYF,TGTGCCAGCAGTAATTTACAGGGGAGGTCAGATACGCAGTATTTT
TRBD1,TRBV28,TRBJ2-5,NA,CASTIGTGGIQETQYF,TGTGCCAGCACCATAGGGACAGGGGGCATACAAGAGACCCAGTACTTC
NA,TRBV6-5,TRBJ2-1,NA,CASKTSDPSNEQFF,TGTGCCAGCAAGACTAGTGATCCGAGCAATGAGCAGTTCTTC
NA,TRBV29-1,TRBJ1-1,NA,CSVNLGTFPANTEAFF,TGCAGCGTTAACCTAGGCACATTCCCAGCGAACACTGAAGCTTTCTTT
NA,TRBV30,TRBJ1-5,NA,CAWSASQAISSQHF,TGTGCCTGGAGTGCATCACAGGCAATCAGTAGCCAGCATTTT
NA,TRBV7-3,TRBJ1-6,NA,CASSKDNMVLHF,TGTGCCAGCAGCAAAGACAATATGGTCCTCCACTTT
NA,TRBV5-8,TRBJ1-5,NA,CASSLSDTLNNQPQHF,TGTGCCAGCAGCTTGTCTGACACCTTAAACAATCAGCCCCAGCATTTT